One sample yielded the 20 T cell receptor beta chains listed below, sequenced in a study of T-cell reconstitution after alpha-beta-depleted transplantation in children. Preparation of the TCRbeta library used unique molecular identifiers. From the PCR reads, TCRdb called clonotypes with MiXCR, one entry per CDR3 protein. The sample carries some 500,000 distinct CDR3 sequences, 30% to 35% recorded once. Here the sequenced sample was PBMCs from the stem cell graft donor, taken from the stem cell graft. The receptors stem from a human donor who donated a stem cell graft to a child with aplastic anemia.

The chain recombines TRBV7-2 with TRBJ2-2; 10 bases are shared with TRBD2. The CDR3 runs 16 residues. V dropped 3 bases and J dropped 0; count of bases not matched to a gene: 1. Germline V gives CDR1 SGHTA, CDR2 FQGNSA. The CDR3 DNA reads as TGTGCCAGCAGCTTTACTAGCGGGACGAACACCGGGGAGCTGTTTTTT. This encodes CASSFTSGTNTGELFF.

This chain uses TRBV11-2 with TRBJ2-2, with D unresolved. Germline CDR1 SGHAT, CDR2 FQNNGV. This CDR3 region has 16 residues. The V gene lost 0 bases and the J gene lost 8 bases, with 16 bases spanning the gap. Written as DNA, the CDR3 is TGTGCCAGCAGCTTAGACAGGCGTACGATGAGGGGGGAGCTGTTTTTT. Residues: CASSLDRRTMRGELFF.

The CDR3 loop is CATRQGGENTGELFF. CDR3 sequence (DNA): TGTGCCACCAGACAAGGGGGCGAAAACACCGGGGAGCTGTTTTTT. The gene calls are TRBV24-1 and TRBJ2-2, with 7 bases lining up with TRBD1. Trimming removed 7 bases from V and 2 bases from J; junction bases left unmatched: 6. The V gene's germline CDR1 is KGHDR and CDR2 SFDVKD. The CDR3 has 15 residues.

The gene calls are TRBV7-9 and TRBJ2-5, with 8 bases identical to TRBD1. Trimming cost V 4 bases and J 5 bases; bases outside gene matches: 9. This CDR3 has 15 residues. Germline V gene sequence: CDR1 SEHNR, CDR2 FQNEAQ (reference sequence). The CDR3 nucleotides read TGTGCCAGCAGCTCCTCCGGACAGGGTTCGGAGACCCAGTACTTC. Its protein is CASSSSGQGSETQYF.

In its sample, this clonotype was seen a few times. The chain carries TRBV5-1 and TRBJ2-2, with a weak D call TRBD2 (5 bases). The ends were cut back, 0 bases at V and 5 bases at J, with 11 bases in the middle. This CDR3 region has 15 residues. CDR1 is SGHRS and CDR2 is YFSETQ in the germline V gene. CDR3 sequence (DNA): TGCGCCAGCAGCTTGGCCGCGTCGGGGACCGGGGAGCTGTTTTTT. This gives the protein CASSLAASGTGELFF.

This clonotype has more than one count but fewer than ten. The conserved closing phenylalanine or tryptophan is absent in this CDR3, likely reflecting a read error. The genes are TRBV29-1 and TRBJ1-1; maybe TRBD1 (5 bases). The CDR3 runs to 11 residues. CDR1 SQVTM and CDR2 ANQGSEA come from the germline V gene. Between the trimmed V and J ends, which lost 4 bases and 5 bases, there was a span of 8 bases. The CDR3 region is CSVVKGTEAFL. The CDR3 bases are TGCAGCGTTGTTAAGGGGACTGAAGCTTTCCTT.

The rearrangement uses TRBV12-3 or TRBV12-4 and TRBJ1-2, with a tentative D call TRBD1 (6 bases). The CDR3 length is 12 residues. V was shortened by 5 bases and J by 4 bases, with 8 bases between the two germline ends. This chain's CDR3 is CASSQGFYGYTF. For the CDR3, the DNA is TGTGCCAGCAGTCAGGGGTTCTATGGCTACACCTTC.

CDR3 nucleotides: TGTGCCAGCGGCGGGATGGTGCAGTTCTTC. Encoded protein: CASGGMVQFF. This chain joins TRBV12-3 or TRBV12-4 and TRBJ2-1; the D gene is possibly TRBD2 (6 bases). Trimming removed 8 bases from V and 12 bases from J, with 11 bases in between. CDR3 length: 10 amino acids.

This clonotype was counted between two and nine times. V and J are TRBV7-2 and TRBJ2-3; TRBD2 aligns across 7 bases. This CDR3 spans 14 amino acids. After removal of 3 bases from V and 4 bases from J, the junction contained 4 bases not matched to a gene. The germline V gene encodes CDR1 SGHTA and CDR2 FQGNSA. CDR3 in amino acids: CASSFWLAADTQYF. The CDR3 nucleotides are TGTGCCAGCAGCTTTTGGCTAGCGGCAGATACGCAGTATTTT.

Worth noting for this clonotype: One junction end does not reproduce the germline sequence, and a read error may be involved. The J gene is TRBJ2-2, the V gene TRBV18; 8 positions agree with TRBD1. The CDR3 totals 15 residues. CDR1 and CDR2 from the germline V gene are KGHSH and LQKENI. The CDR3: CDSSPGQVNTGELFF. The CDR3 region has the DNA TGTGACAGCTCACCGGGACAGGTCAACACCGGGGAGCTGTTTTTT.

This chain uses TRBV28 with TRBJ1-1; D is possibly TRBD1 (5 bases). The CDR3 spans 14 residues. The germline V gene encodes CDR1 MDHEN and CDR2 SYDVKM. V shed 6 bases and J shed 4 bases, with 15 bases lying between them. CDR3 DNA: TGTGCCAGCAGACGTGGGGGTTCGGGCACTGAAGCTTTCTTT. Translation gives CASRRGGSGTEAFF.

The J gene is TRBJ2-5, the V gene TRBV7-6; the match to TRBD1 covers 7 bases. Trimming cost V 2 bases and J 5 bases; bases outside gene matches: 17. CDR3 length: 18 residues. Germline CDR1 SGHVS, CDR2 FNYEAQ. The DNA for the CDR3 is TGTGCCAGCAGCTTATCGCCCAGACAGGGACACTTGGTCGAGACCCAGTACTTC. Protein product: CASSLSPRQGHLVETQYF.

This clonotype came up a few times. The chain has TRBV6-6 and TRBJ2-5; D gene ambiguous. The CDR3 has 11 residues. V was trimmed by 6 bases and J by 5 bases, leaving 7 bases between them. Per germline, CDR1 MNHNY and CDR2 SVGAGI (reference sequence). In DNA form, the CDR3 reads TGTGCCAGCAGGCGCCGGGAGACCCAGTACTTC. Protein sequence: CASRRRETQYF.

The sample holds a few counts of this clonotype. The J gene is TRBJ1-1, the V gene TRBV12-3 or TRBV12-4, with D tentatively TRBD1 (5 bases). The germline V and J ends were trimmed by 6 bases and 4 bases, with 15 bases remaining between them. CDR3 length: 14 residues. CDR3 sequence: CASRIAGPRTEAFF. Here the CDR3 DNA reads TGTGCCAGCAGGATAGCAGGGCCTCGCACTGAAGCTTTCTTT.

The chain combines TRBV7-9 with TRBJ1-1; D remains ambiguous. Germline CDR1 reads SEHNR; CDR2 reads FQNEAQ (reference sequence). CDR3 length equals 12 residues. Trimming took off 3 bases at V and 11 bases at J, with 13 bases between the two ends. Here the CDR3 reads CASSLEGNVAFF. For the CDR3, the DNA is TGTGCCAGCAGCTTGGAAGGGAACGTGGCTTTCTTT.

The rearrangement joins TRBV7-2 to TRBJ1-1; 9 bases align to TRBD1. The V gene end was trimmed by 4 bases and the J gene end by 3 bases; junction bases not matched to a gene: 3. Germline values: CDR1 SGHTA, CDR2 FQGNSA. There are 14 residues in the CDR3. Here the CDR3 reads CASSSGQGHTEAFF. The CDR3 nucleotides read TGTGCCAGCAGCTCAGGACAGGGGCACACTGAAGCTTTCTTT. Full variable domain (rest looked up from reference TRBV7-2 and TRBJ1-1): GAGVSQSPSNKVTEKGKDVELRCDPISGHTALYWYRQSLGQGLEFLIYFQGNSAPDKSGLPSDRFSAERTGGSVSTLTIQRTQQEDSAVYLCASSSGQGHTEAFFGQGTRLTVV.

V gene TRBV6-2 or TRBV6-3 combines with J gene TRBJ2-7; TRBD2 matches at 8 bases. The CDR3 is 13 amino acids. CDR1 and CDR2 from the germline V gene are MNHEY and SVGEGT. V was clipped by 6 bases and J by 10 bases; unmatched bases: 11. The CDR3 loop reads CASRSSGSPVQYV. In DNA, the CDR3 is TGTGCCAGCAGATCGAGCGGGAGCCCCGTTCAGTACGTC.

This chain uses TRBV11-2 with TRBJ2-3; D is possibly TRBD2 (5 bases). This CDR3 contains 17 residues. With 5 bases removed from V and 1 base from J, the gap between germline ends came to 19 bases. Germline-derived CDR1 and CDR2 are SGHAT and FQNNGV. The CDR3 reads CASSPTLTSFGTDTQYF. CDR3 sequence (DNA): TGTGCCAGCAGCCCCACCCTCACTAGTTTCGGCACAGATACGCAGTATTTT.

This sequence joins TRBV18 and TRBJ1-2; TRBD1 matches 11 bases. V dropped 6 bases and J dropped 3; count of bases not matched to a gene: 12. This CDR3 spans 17 amino acids. Germline CDR1 is KGHSH and CDR2 is LQKENI. As DNA, the CDR3 is TGTGCCAGCTCCCGCCCCGATGGACAGGGGGCATACTATGGCTACACCTTC. Protein sequence: CASSRPDGQGAYYGYTF.

This chain connects TRBV23-1 to TRBJ2-1; TRBD2 agrees at 10 bases. TRBV23-1 is classed as an ORF, of uncertain function. With 6 bases clipped from V and 10 bases from J, the junction kept 6 bases outside the gene matches. The CDR3 length is 13 residues. CDR3 DNA sequence: TGCGCCAGCAGCCAACTAGCGGGATGGGAGCAGTTCTTC. Its protein is CASSQLAGWEQFF.